The clone carrying this T cell receptor (beta chain) was counted only a few times. The record originates from a study of blood T cells in healthy people across ages. Sample-barcoded 5' priming and a J-beta primer mix drove a second PCR of about 7 to 11 cycles. TCRdb independently ran MiXCR on the 5' RACE reads; one entry per CDR3 protein. Counted here are hundreds of thousands of distinct CDR3 sequences, around 49% occurring once; the ten biggest clones make up roughly 34%. Sequencing was done on a sample of blood. The receptor comes from an older woman in good health.

Written as DNA, the CDR3 is TGTGCCAGCAGCTTGGGAGGGTCCACTGAAGCTTTCTTT. Residues: CASSLGGSTEAFF. The gene calls are TRBV7-3 and TRBJ1-1, with D hard to call. V was shortened by 3 bases and J by 4 bases, with 9 bases between the two germline ends. CDR1 and CDR2 (germline): SGHTA, FQGTGA. CDR3 length: 13 residues.